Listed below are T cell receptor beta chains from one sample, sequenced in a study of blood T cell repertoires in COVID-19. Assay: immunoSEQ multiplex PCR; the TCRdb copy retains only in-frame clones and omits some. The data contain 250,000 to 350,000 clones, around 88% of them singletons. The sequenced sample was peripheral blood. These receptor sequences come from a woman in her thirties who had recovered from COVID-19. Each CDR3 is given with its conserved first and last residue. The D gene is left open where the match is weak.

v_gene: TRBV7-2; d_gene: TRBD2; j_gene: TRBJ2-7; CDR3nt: TGTGCCAGCAGAGTACTAGCGGGGAACGAGCAGTACTTC; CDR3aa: CASRVLAGNEQYF
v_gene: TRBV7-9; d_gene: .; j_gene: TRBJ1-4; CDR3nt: TGTGCCAGCAGCTTCGACAGTGCAACTAATGAAAAACTGTTTTTT; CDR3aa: CASSFDSATNEKLFF
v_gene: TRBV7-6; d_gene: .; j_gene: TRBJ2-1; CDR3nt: TGTGCCAGCAGCTTAGGGCCATTGCGGGGAAGCTCCTACAATGAGCAGTTCTTC; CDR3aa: CASSLGPLRGSSYNEQFF
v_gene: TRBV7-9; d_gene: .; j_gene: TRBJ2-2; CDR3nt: TGTGCCAGCAGCTTAGACAGGGCTACCGGGGAGCTGTTTTTT; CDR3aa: CASSLDRATGELFF
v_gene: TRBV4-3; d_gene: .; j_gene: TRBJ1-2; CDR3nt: TGCGCCAGCAGCCAAGGATCGGCGGCCCTCGGTGGCTACACCTTC; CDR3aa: CASSQGSAALGGYTF
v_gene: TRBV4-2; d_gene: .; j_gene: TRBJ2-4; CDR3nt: TGTGCCAGCAGCCAAGGCGAAATAGCCAAAAACATTCAGTACTTC; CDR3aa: CASSQGEIAKNIQYF
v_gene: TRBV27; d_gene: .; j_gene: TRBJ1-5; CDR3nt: TGTGCCAGCAGTTCCCCAGGCGCGACCCAGCATTTT; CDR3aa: CASSSPGATQHF
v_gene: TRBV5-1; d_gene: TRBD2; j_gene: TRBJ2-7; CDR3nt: TGCGCCAGCACGCAACTAGCGGGGGTCGACGAGCAGTACTTC; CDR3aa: CASTQLAGVDEQYF
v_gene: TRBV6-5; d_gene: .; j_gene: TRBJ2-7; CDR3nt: TGTGCCAGCAGCCCGGGGGGCACCACCTACGAGCAGTACTTC; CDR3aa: CASSPGGTTYEQYF
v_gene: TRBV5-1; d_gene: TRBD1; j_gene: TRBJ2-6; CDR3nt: TGCGCCAGCAGTCTGGGGACACGACAGGGGAGCTCTGGGGCCAACGTCCTGACTTTC; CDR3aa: CASSLGTRQGSSGANVLTF
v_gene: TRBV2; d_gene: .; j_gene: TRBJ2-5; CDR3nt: TGTGCCAGCAGACCACCGGGAAAAGAGACCCAGTACTTC; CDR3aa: CASRPPGKETQYF